The 30 T cell receptor beta chains below all came from one sample that was sequenced in a study of cytomegalovirus exposure and HLA in healthy donors. The PCR employed 60 Vbeta primers together with 13 Jbeta primers. Measured with immunoSEQ multiplex PCR; TCRdb has only the in-frame clones, and not every one. This sample carries over 200,000 clones, roughly 89% of them seen once, and the ten largest clones take about 1%. Material for sequencing was PBMCs. The receptor set was obtained from a woman under 30 in good health and CMV-seronegative.

This sequence joins TRBV5-1 and TRBJ2-5; the D is unclear. Per the germline V gene, CDR1 is SGHRS and CDR2 is YFSETQ. This CDR3 has 12 amino acids. V lost 1 base and J 5 bases, leaving 6 bases between the germline ends. CDR3 sequence reads: CASSLTRETQYF. The CDR3 DNA reads TGCGCCAGCAGCTTGACGAGGGAGACCCAGTACTTC.

This clone was detected only once. The V and J genes are TRBV30 and TRBJ1-4; D uncertain. This CDR3 is 13 amino acids long. Germline V CDR1 and CDR2: GTSNPN, SVGIG (reference sequence). The V gene lost 5 bases and the J gene lost 4 bases, with 11 bases spanning the gap. In nucleotides, the CDR3 is TGTGCCTGGGGGAGAAAGGGTAATGAAAAACTGTTTTTT. Translating gives CAWGRKGNEKLFF.

Regarding this clone: Other DNA sequences from this sample encode an identical CDR3 as well. This chain joins TRBV6-5 and TRBJ1-4, with 7 nucleotides matching TRBD1. The V gene end was trimmed by 5 bases and the J gene end by 0 bases; junction bases not matched to a gene: 3. There are 15 residues in the CDR3. Looked up from germline, CDR1 is MNHEY and CDR2 is SVGAGI. Written as DNA, the CDR3 is TGTGCCAGCAGTCGAACAGGGGCAACTAATGAAAAACTGTTTTTT. Translating gives CASSRTGATNEKLFF.

Details on this clone: Other DNA sequences in the same sample also yield this CDR3. The rearrangement joins TRBV10-1 to TRBJ1-1, with D unresolved. V gave up 6 bases and J gave up 1 base, with 9 bases separating them. The CDR3 has 13 amino acids. Germline loops: CDR1 WNHNN, CDR2 SYGVQD (reference sequence). The CDR3: CASRLAKNTEAFF. CDR3 DNA sequence: TGCGCCAGCAGATTAGCGAAGAACACTGAAGCTTTCTTT.

This chain connects TRBV14 to TRBJ2-5; TRBD1 is a possible D gene (5 bases). The V and J ends lost 0 bases and 2 bases respectively, with 13 bases between them. The CDR3 sequence is 16 residues long. Germline assignment: CDR1 SGHDN and CDR2 FVKESK. The CDR3 nucleotides are TGTGCCAGCAGCCAAGATCACACCGGACAACAAGAGACCCAGTACTTC. Its translation is CASSQDHTGQQETQYF.

The sample holds one count of this clone. The rearrangement links TRBV6-5 to TRBJ2-6, with D perhaps matching TRBD2 (6 bases). Trimming took 5 bases from V and 4 from J, leaving 12 bases between them. This CDR3 has 15 amino acids. Germline V gene lookup returns CDR1 MNHEY and CDR2 SVGAGI. The CDR3 sequence is CASSLGGSGANVLTF. For the CDR3, the DNA is TGTGCCAGCAGTCTCGGGGGATCCGGGGCCAACGTCCTGACTTTC.

The V and J genes are TRBV5-1 and TRBJ2-1; D may be TRBD1 (5 bases). Germline CDR1 and CDR2: SGHRS and YFSETQ. The CDR3 is 15 amino acids. V was trimmed by 0 bases and J by 6 bases, leaving 13 bases between them. The CDR3 sequence is CASSLGQGTANEQFF. In nucleotides, the CDR3 is TGCGCCAGCAGCTTGGGTCAGGGCACGGCCAATGAGCAGTTCTTC.

This clone was recorded a few times. The chain uses TRBV9 and TRBJ2-3; D may be TRBD2 (6 bases). The CDR3 extends over 15 amino acids. The V gene's germline CDR1 is SGDLS and CDR2 YYNGEE. V dropped 4 bases and J dropped 3 bases, with 15 bases sitting between them. In nucleotides, the CDR3 is TGTGCCAGCAGCCCCGCGGCGGGGCTTACAGATACGCAGTATTTT. As protein: CASSPAAGLTDTQYF.

The chain links TRBV7-8 to TRBJ2-1, with TRBD1 matching over 10 bases. CDR1 is SGHVS, CDR2 FQNEAQ, per germline. Trimming cost V 5 bases and J 7 bases; bases outside gene matches: 8. CDR3 length equals 15 residues. The CDR3 sequence: CASSSRDRGANEQFF. The CDR3 bases are TGTGCCAGCAGCAGCCGGGACAGGGGAGCGAATGAGCAGTTCTTC.

This chain links TRBV29-1 with TRBJ2-7, with 11 bases aligning to TRBD1. V shed 8 bases and J 1 base; nucleotides not matched to a gene: 4. CDR1 and CDR2 (germline): SQVTM, ANQGSEA. The CDR3 runs to 13 residues. For the CDR3, the DNA is TGCAGCATCGGACAGGGGGCGTCCTACGAGCAGTACTTC. Protein sequence: CSIGQGASYEQYF.

This clone was seen only a few times. This sequence joins TRBV27 and TRBJ1-1; TRBD1 matches at 7 bases. CDR1 MNHEY and CDR2 SMNVEV come from the germline V gene (reference sequence). This CDR3 contains 15 residues. After removal of 2 bases from V and 0 bases from J, the junction contained 3 bases not matched to a gene. The CDR3 nucleotides are TGTGCCAGCAGTTTAGACAGGGTTCTGAACACTGAAGCTTTCTTT. Its translation: CASSLDRVLNTEAFF.

The chain links TRBV7-2 to TRBJ2-7; 8 nucleotides agree with TRBD2. The CDR3 loop spans 15 amino acids. Per germline, CDR1 SGHTA and CDR2 FQGNSA. J gave up 6 bases and V 1 base, and 8 bases lay outside the gene matches. The CDR3 is CASSLVRGGPIEQYF. DNA for the CDR3: TGTGCCAGCAGCTTAGTTCGGGGGGGGCCCATCGAGCAGTACTTC.

The chain employs TRBV6-5 and TRBJ2-2; TRBD1 matches 7 bases. J gave up 6 bases and V 4 bases, and 2 bases lay outside the gene matches. The CDR3 contains 13 residues. CDR1 and CDR2 (germline): MNHEY, SVGAGI. CDR3 loop: CASSFQGAGELFF. The DNA of the CDR3 is TGTGCCAGCAGTTTCCAGGGGGCCGGGGAGCTGTTTTTT.

This chain links TRBV5-8 with TRBJ2-7; 9 nucleotides agree with TRBD1. V shed 4 bases, J shed 3 bases, and the junction held 8 bases outside the gene matches. The CDR3 extends over 15 amino acids. Looked up from germline, CDR1 is SGHTS and CDR2 is YDEGEE. The CDR3 DNA reads TGTGCCAGCAGCAGTCCGGGACAGGGATTCTACGAGCAGTACTTC. Its translation: CASSSPGQGFYEQYF.

The chain is built from TRBV10-2 and TRBJ1-1; D is possibly TRBD1 (6 bases). The CDR3 extends over 16 amino acids. The germline V and J ends were trimmed by 0 bases and 1 base, with 12 bases remaining between them. Germline CDR1 WSHSY, CDR2 SAAADI. The CDR3 DNA is TGCGCCAGCAGTGAGTCGCCGGGACACTCGAACACTGAAGCTTTCTTT. This sequence encodes CASSESPGHSNTEAFF.

Note on this clone: The sample contains more than one DNA sequence encoding this CDR3. This rearrangement joins TRBV7-2 to TRBJ1-4; the match to TRBD1 covers 7 bases. J was trimmed by 7 bases and V by 1 base; bases with no gene match: 3. Per germline, CDR1 SGHTA and CDR2 FQGNSA. The CDR3 extends over 14 amino acids. The CDR3 nucleotides read TGTGCCAGCAGCTTAGGCCAGGGGGGTGAAAAACTGTTTTTT. Translated: CASSLGQGGEKLFF.

The J gene is TRBJ1-6, the V gene TRBV29-1; 9 bases are a match to TRBD1. Germline CDR1 is SQVTM and CDR2 is ANQGSEA. This CDR3 region has 13 residues. V shed 7 bases and J 9 bases; nucleotides not matched to a gene: 7. The CDR3 DNA follows: TGCAGCGCCCGACAGGGGGAAAGTTCACCCCTCCACTTT. Translation: CSARQGESSPLHF.

The chain carries TRBV18 and TRBJ1-4; no clear D. Deletions cut 2 bases from V and 4 bases from J, with 8 bases between. Germline lookup yields CDR1 KGHSH and CDR2 LQKENI. There are 14 residues in the CDR3. CDR3 sequence: CASSPAQVNEKLFF. The DNA of the CDR3 is TGTGCCAGCTCACCAGCGCAGGTTAATGAAAAACTGTTTTTT. The full variable domain, rest sourced from reference TRBV18 and TRBJ1-4, is NAGVMQNPRHLVRRRGQEARLRCSPMKGHSHVYWYRQLPEEGLKFMVYLQKENIIDESGMPKERFSAEFPKEGPSILRIQQVVRGDSAAYFCASSPAQVNEKLFFGSGTQLSVL.

V gene TRBV7-2 combines with J gene TRBJ2-5; 7 positions agree with TRBD2. The ends lost 1 base at V and 4 bases at J; junction bases unmatched: 9. This CDR3 region has 16 residues. Germline V gene sequence: CDR1 SGHTA, CDR2 FQGNSA. CDR3 sequence: CASSLGGVGRGETQYF. CDR3 bases: TGTGCCAGCAGCTTAGGTGGTGTGGGGAGGGGAGAGACCCAGTACTTC.

The chain carries TRBV5-1 and TRBJ2-7; 8 positions agree with TRBD2. The CDR3 spans 16 residues. V shed 0 bases and J 3 bases; nucleotides not matched to a gene: 8. Germline values: CDR1 SGHRS, CDR2 YFSETQ. The DNA for the CDR3 is TGCGCCAGCAGCTTGGATGGCGGACTAGCAAACTACGAGCAGTACTTC. It codes for CASSLDGGLANYEQYF.

This chain links TRBV18 with TRBJ1-2; D is uncertain. V was trimmed by 2 bases and J by 2 bases, leaving 9 bases between them. This CDR3 spans 14 amino acids. Per the germline V gene, CDR1 is KGHSH and CDR2 is LQKENI. The CDR3 DNA follows: TGTGCCAGCTCACCAAGAAGGGAGAACTATGGCTACACCTTC. This gives the protein CASSPRRENYGYTF.

There are a few counts of this clone. At one of its ends the junction is not consistent with the germline gene, which may arise from a read error. This chain links TRBV11-3 with TRBJ2-3; 7 bases match TRBD2. From germline, CDR1 is SGHNT and CDR2 YENEEA. The CDR3 is made up of 16 amino acids. DNA for the CDR3: TGTGCCAGCAGCTTAGGGGTAGCGGGTCTCGCAGATACGCAATATTTT. This gives the protein CASSLGVAGLADTQYF.

The genes are TRBV11-2 and TRBJ1-5; TRBD1 agrees at 9 bases. This CDR3 is 15 amino acids long. V gave up 6 bases and J gave up 2 bases; unmatched junction bases: 5. The germline CDR1 and CDR2 sequences are SGHAT and FQNNGV. The CDR3 coding sequence is TGTGCCAGCAGGCAGACAGGGGGTGGCAATCAGCCCCAGCATTTT. Translating gives CASRQTGGGNQPQHF. The whole variable domain, filled in from reference TRBV11-2 and TRBJ1-5, reads EAGVAQSPRYKIIEKRQSVAFWCNPISGHATLYWYQQILGQGPKLLIQFQNNGVVDDSQLPKDRFSAERLKGVDSTLKIQPAKLEDSAVYLCASRQTGGGNQPQHFGDGTRLSIL.

A few counts support this clone. This chain connects TRBV4-1 to TRBJ2-1; TRBD1 agrees at 8 bases. Germline CDR1 and CDR2: MGHRA and YSYEKL. The CDR3 is 14 amino acids. V shed 3 bases and J 15 bases; nucleotides not matched to a gene: 13. The CDR3 DNA is TGCGCCAGCAGCCAGGCAGGGGGGCAGGGGGCCCGGTTCTTC. The encoded protein is CASSQAGGQGARFF.

This chain links TRBV9 with TRBJ2-5; D remains unclear. The J call may be faulty, since TRBJ2-7 better matches the DNA end. This CDR3 is built from 13 residues. Germline values: CDR1 SGDLS, CDR2 YYNGEE. The CDR3 bases are TGTGCCAGCAGCGTAGGATCTCCTGTCGAGCAGTACTTC. This sequence encodes CASSVGSPVEQYF.

This clone was observed once. The chain joins TRBV11-3 to TRBJ2-1; 9 nucleotides agree with TRBD2. V shed 2 bases, J shed 6 bases, and the junction held 5 bases outside the gene matches. This CDR3 has 15 amino acids. Looked up from germline, CDR1 is SGHNT and CDR2 is YENEEA. The CDR3 region has the DNA TGTGCCAGCAGCTTATCCGGGACTAGCTTCAATGAGCAGTTCTTC. Translating gives CASSLSGTSFNEQFF.

This clone has a single count. The chain is built from TRBV5-1 and TRBJ2-6; no reliable D call. The CDR3 contains 14 residues. V lost 5 bases and J lost 4, with 10 bases in between. Germline V gene lookup returns CDR1 SGHRS and CDR2 YFSETQ. The CDR3 is CASSNPVGANVLTF. The CDR3 DNA reads as TGCGCCAGCAGTAACCCAGTAGGGGCCAACGTCCTGACTTTC.

J is TRBJ1-2 and V is TRBV15, with D perhaps TRBD1 (5 bases). Trimming pared 0 bases from V and 3 bases from J, leaving 17 bases between. The CDR3 is 17 residues long. Germline CDR1 LNHNV, CDR2 YYDKDF (reference sequence). This chain's CDR3 is CATSRDYGIGEDYGYTF. In nucleotides, the CDR3 is TGTGCCACCAGCAGAGATTATGGGATAGGGGAGGACTATGGCTACACCTTC.

This chain links TRBV5-1 with TRBJ1-5; possibly TRBD1 for D (6 bases). Per the germline V gene, CDR1 is SGHRS and CDR2 is YFSETQ. V gave up 0 bases and J gave up 5 bases, with 12 bases separating them. The CDR3 runs to 15 residues. The CDR3: CASSLVGGGDQPQHF. CDR3 sequence (DNA): TGCGCCAGCAGCTTGGTAGGGGGTGGTGATCAGCCCCAGCATTTT.

The chain combines TRBV25-1 with TRBJ2-7; TRBD2 matches at 11 bases. V lost 5 bases and J lost 6; bases outside the gene matches: 6. The CDR3 extends over 14 amino acids. Germline V lookup: CDR1 MGHDK, CDR2 SYGVNS. As DNA, the CDR3 is TGTGCCAGCAGTTTAGCGGGAGGGCCGGGCGAGCAGTACTTC. It is translated as CASSLAGGPGEQYF.